A selection of T cell receptor beta chains follows, all from one sample in a study of blood T cell repertoires in COVID-19. Clones were read by immunoSEQ multiplex PCR, and TCRdb kept only the in-frame ones, dropping some. The table records fewer than 250,000 clones, around 90% of them present only once. Material: PBMCs or T cells enriched from blood (not recorded which). All receptors come from a woman aged 50 to 65 with acute COVID-19. The CDR3 runs from the conserved cysteine through the conserved F or W. D genes are given only for firm matches.

j_call v_call d_call cdr3_aa
TRBJ1-5 TRBV7-2 - CASSGWALGQSNQPQHF
TRBJ1-2 TRBV7-9 - CASSTSWVNIGYTF
TRBJ1-4 TRBV10-3 - CAIRGGALNTTNEKLFF
TRBJ1-5 TRBV15 TRBD1 CATSRAGQGARSNQPQHF
TRBJ1-6 TRBV5-1 TRBD1 CASSSLGQPTNSPLHF
TRBJ2-1 TRBV27 - CASSHEGGIYNEQFF
TRBJ1-2 TRBV28 - CASRANYGYTF
TRBJ1-5 TRBV24-1 - CATCWGGQPQHF
TRBJ2-7 TRBV12-3/TRBV12-4 - CASRRANSYEQYF
TRBJ2-7 TRBV7-2 - CASSPDNSYEQYF
TRBJ2-7 TRBV28 TRBD1 CASRGQGLVGQYF
TRBJ2-7 TRBV27 TRBD2 CASSLTLADPYEQYF
TRBJ2-7 TRBV30 TRBD1 CAWTPRGRSYEQYF
TRBJ1-2 TRBV19 - CASSTPGGPPRYYTF
TRBJ1-6 TRBV27 - CASTLGGSYNSPLHF
TRBJ2-1 TRBV7-3 TRBD1 CASSFPGQGSDRSYNEQFF
TRBJ1-2 TRBV6-2/TRBV6-3 - CASSRPLQGPNYGYTF
TRBJ2-7 TRBV5-4 TRBD2 CASSPGVDSGSSYEQYF
TRBJ2-5 TRBV4-2 - CASSQERGSGNLRETQYF
TRBJ2-5 TRBV6-5 - CASSYGGSLQETQYF
TRBJ1-2 TRBV4-1 TRBD1 CASSQEGGTGYGYTF
TRBJ1-6 TRBV10-3 TRBD1 CAISEPLLFGTGHSPLHF
TRBJ1-1 TRBV30 - CAWMQGMNTEAFF
TRBJ2-3 TRBV19 TRBD2 CASSQTSRGEGTQYF